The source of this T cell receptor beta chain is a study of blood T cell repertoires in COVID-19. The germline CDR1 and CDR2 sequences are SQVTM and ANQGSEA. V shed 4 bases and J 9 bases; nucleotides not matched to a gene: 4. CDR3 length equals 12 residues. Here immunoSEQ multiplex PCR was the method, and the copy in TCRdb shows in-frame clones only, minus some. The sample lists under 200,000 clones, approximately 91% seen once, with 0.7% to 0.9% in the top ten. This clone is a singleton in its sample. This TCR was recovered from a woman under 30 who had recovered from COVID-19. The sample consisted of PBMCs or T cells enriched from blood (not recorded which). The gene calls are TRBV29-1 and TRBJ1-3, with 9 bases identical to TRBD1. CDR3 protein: CSVGGQGSTIYF. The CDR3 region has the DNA TGCAGCGTTGGAGGACAGGGGTCCACCATATATTTT.